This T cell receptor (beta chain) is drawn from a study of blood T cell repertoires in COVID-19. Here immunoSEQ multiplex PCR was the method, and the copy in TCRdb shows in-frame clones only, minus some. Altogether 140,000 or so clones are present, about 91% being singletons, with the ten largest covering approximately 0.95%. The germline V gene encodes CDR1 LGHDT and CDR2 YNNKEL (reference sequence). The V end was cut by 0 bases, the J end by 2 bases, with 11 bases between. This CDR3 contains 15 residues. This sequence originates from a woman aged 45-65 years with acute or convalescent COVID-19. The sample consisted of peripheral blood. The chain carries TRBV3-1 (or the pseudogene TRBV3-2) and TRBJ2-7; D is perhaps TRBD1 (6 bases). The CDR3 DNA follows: TGTGCCAGCAGCCAAGAATGGGACAAAGCCTACGAGCAGTACTTC. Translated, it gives CASSQEWDKAYEQYF.